The sequence of this TCR beta chain was determined in a study of T cell repertoires in cytomegalovirus infection. Study background: Through public TCR beta signatures, both CMV infection and matching HLA type were indicated.

This clonotype came up many times. No antigen is known for it. TCRdb independently ran MiXCR on the reads; one entry per CDR3 protein. Found here are around 210,000 distinct CDR3 sequences, 6.5% of them singletons; the top ten hold around 6.5%. CDR3 length: 13 residues. Germline CDR1 and CDR2: MNHNY and SVGAGI (reference sequence). J gave up 2 bases and V 8 bases, and 4 bases lay outside the gene matches. Study findings and constraints: HLA-C-restricted CMV-specific TCR beta clonotypes prevailed in the ex vivo response.

The receptor comes from a human donor in good health (CMV status not recorded). Some clones in this sample may be carry-over from other donors' samples. J is TRBJ2-7 and V is TRBV6-6; 9 nucleotides match TRBD1. The specimen was PBMCs. CDR3 amino acids: CASGRTGAYEQYF. CDR3 DNA sequence: TGTGCCAGCGGGCGGACAGGGGCCTACGAGCAGTACTTC.